Only a few counts were recorded for the clone carrying this TCR beta chain. The validation cohort, a group of more than 95 subjects, included the donors and was separate from the roughly 620-subject first cohort. CDR3 size: 16 residues. Germline V CDR1 and CDR2: SGHNT, YENEEA. The V and J ends lost 1 base and 3 bases, in that order; junction bases with no gene match: 8. This record belongs to a study of cytomegalovirus exposure and HLA in healthy donors. The assay was immunoSEQ multiplex PCR, and TCRdb's table has in-frame clones only and misses some. The profile covers 100,000 to 150,000 clones, with around nine tenths appearing a single time and about 2% taken by the ten largest.

The sequencing sample was made of PBMCs. This clonotype originated in a woman aged 18-29 years in good health and CMV-seronegative. The V gene is TRBV11-3, the J gene TRBJ2-7; 8 nucleotides align to TRBD2. CDR3 sequence reads: CASSLGRSTSVYEQYF. The CDR3 coding sequence is TGTGCCAGCAGCTTAGGTCGGTCGACTAGCGTCTACGAGCAGTACTTC.